This record concerns one T cell receptor beta chain sequence. Its antigen is not identified. The repertoire was sequenced with immunoSEQ multiplex PCR; TCRdb's copy has only in-frame clones and lacks some. The repertoire holds around 72,000 clones, approximately 80% seen once, with 7.1% in the top ten. The entry originates in a study of radiotherapy plus CTLA-4 blockade in lung cancer. At the level of the study: Objective responses emerged in 15% to 20% of patients, and over 30% attained disease control.

Overall study results and limits: Early blood T cell clone dynamics, with interferon-beta, were reported to best predict response. Radiotherapy with ipilimumab was followed by blood expansion of tumor-derived clones.

The V end lost 5 bases, the J end lost 2 bases, and 17 bases lay between the germline ends. This CDR3 spans 15 amino acids. Germline V CDR1 and CDR2: GTSNPN, SVGIG (reference sequence). CTLA-4 blockade using ipilimumab, together with focal radiation, was received by patients with chemo-refractory metastatic non-small-cell lung cancer. The source was peripheral blood, collected from a patient treated with radiotherapy plus ipilimumab. The clonotype originates from a human donor with non-small cell lung cancer who had a complete response to radiotherapy plus ipilimumab. The chain recombines TRBV30 with TRBJ2-3; D gene uncertain. The CDR3 region is CAWGPGGEPTDTQYF. CDR3 in DNA: TGTGCCTGGGGTCCGGGTGGAGAGCCCACAGATACGCAGTATTTT.